This entry is about one T cell receptor (beta chain). Antigen specificity is unknown. This nonspecific control used anti-CD3/anti-CD28 bead stimulation of CD4+ T cells. Responding CD4+ T cells were sorted by upregulation of both CD40 ligand and CD69. The J segment lost 1 base and the V segment lost 8 bases, leaving 14 bases of the junction unmatched. The CDR3 loop spans 17 amino acids. Per the germline V gene, CDR1 is LNHDA and CDR2 is SQIVND (reference sequence). This was the immunoSEQ version 4 assay in survey mode. Here immunoSEQ multiplex PCR was the method, and the copy in TCRdb shows in-frame clones only, minus some. Of approximately 46,000 clones in the sample, about 87% were seen once. The sample is drawn from a study of persistence of HIV-infected CD4 T cells. Study overall: Median time on suppressive ART was seven to nine years. Multiple blood draws of up to about 180 mL, except two donors with single leukapheresis. Anti-CD3/anti-CD28 beads activated more cells than antigen stimulation did. Overall study results and limits: TCR oligoclonality correlated with proviral oligoclonality in the same sorted populations.

This receptor was taken from an adult woman with HIV who was CMV-seropositive. Specimen: CD4+ T cells sorted from PBMCs after roughly 18-hour stimulation, collected from a patient who received antiretroviral therapy. V gene TRBV19 combines with J gene TRBJ1-1; 9 positions match TRBD1. In nucleotides, the CDR3 is TGTGCCAGTTTGCGACTGACAGGGGGACCAACGAACACTGAAGCTTTCTTT. This gives the protein CASLRLTGGPTNTEAFF.